This T cell receptor beta chain was sequenced for a study of graft-versus-host responses after intestinal transplantation (dated by TCRdb to the early 2020s). Regarding the research as a whole: Multivisceral, liver-intestinal, or isolated intestinal transplants were received by the recipients. Every recipient was given anti-thymocyte globulin induction, then maintenance tacrolimus and steroids for around three years. A peak of at least 4% donor T cells among recipient peripheral blood mononuclear cells was the definition used for donor T cell macrochimerism. Alloreactive clones were identified by sequencing pre-transplant mixed lymphocyte reaction products and comparing them with unstimulated pre-transplant donor and recipient T cells. A cohort of fewer than 25 intestinal transplant recipients, including one retransplant, was enrolled, and 3 patients lacking pretransplant specimens were excluded. After intestinal transplantation, graft-versus-host and host-versus-graft alloreactive T cell clones in the graft, circulation and bone marrow were tracked using bulk TCR-beta CDR3 sequencing. Rather than being sequenced by the commercial service, samples from a few later patients were sequenced in-house on an Illumina MiSeq and processed with MiXCR.

Taken from the germline V gene (reference sequence), the CDR1 and CDR2 loops are SGHKS and YYEKEE. From the cysteine up to the phenylalanine, the CDR3 has a length of 15 residues. The read is trimmed to its CDR3 DNA, 45 bases read in frame from base 1. Trimming costs V 4 bases and J 3 bases, and their ends lie 14 bases apart. As regards this clone: Its antigen specificity is not known. No per-base quality is available; no much larger clone lies one base away.

The library was obtained by the immunoSEQ multiplex PCR assay. In most patients, genomic DNA was isolated using the Qiagen DNeasy Blood and Tissue Kit and sent frozen to Adaptive Biotechnologies for TCR sequencing. Adaptive Biotechnologies carried out high-throughput TCR-beta CDR3 sequencing of genomic DNA for most patients. The study's own analysis went as follows. Adaptive's ImmunoSEQ software supplied the TCR sequencing data for 18 patients, while MiXCR and VDJtools were used to process a few other patients. To correct CD4 versus CD8 sorting errors, sequences present in both subsets at a frequency ratio below 5:1 were removed. Because the origin of CDR3 nucleotide sequences shared between donor and recipient could not be assigned, those sequences were removed. At least 2-fold expansion over unstimulated cells and a minimum CFSE-low frequency of 0.002% (template counts) or 0.001% (read counts) were required for clones to be classified as alloreactive. Clones detected in sequenced pre-transplant spleen, lymph node, or MLR CFSE-low populations of the donor or recipient were defined as mappable. The cumulative frequency of alloreactive clones was calculated as a percentage of all sequences, weighted by copy number. TCRdb mirrors the immuneACCESS table, restricted to in-frame sequences. Some clones are absent from its copies; in checked studies, under half trace to an unresolved V gene, and the reason for the others is unknown. V, J and clone size were drawn from that table, and D and trimming were deduced from the DNA. This sample holds about 88,000 clones; 85% to 90% were observed only once. The leading ten clones occupy 0.11% of the sample.

The intended sense of this specimen's time point label: cells obtained before transplantation from donor or recipient. CD3+CD4+ and CD3+CD8+ populations were FACS-sorted from unstimulated pre-transplant donor and recipient cells taken from spleen or lymph nodes. The investigation overall reported the following: GvH clones were detected in recipient bone marrow, and some of these GvH clones were observed earlier in ileal mucosa or blood, consistent with an intestinal mucosal origin. Conclusions were limited by the relatively low number and heterogeneity of intestinal transplant patients. In the allografts of patients with donor T cell macrochimerism, GvH to HvG T cell clonal ratios were high. Early after transplant, declines in HvG clones were associated with peak levels of circulating GvH clones.

This specimen consisted of unstimulated CD4+ T cells sorted from spleen or lymph node cells, obtained before intestinal transplant. The origin of this receptor is a human donor who received an intestinal transplant. The rearranged chain carries TRBV5-5 and TRBJ1-5; TRBD1 might be the D gene, on 5 matching bases. The sequenced DNA: TGTGCCAGCAGCAAATGGGGGGGGGACAATCAGCCCCAGCATTTT. It encodes CASSKWGGDNQPQHF.